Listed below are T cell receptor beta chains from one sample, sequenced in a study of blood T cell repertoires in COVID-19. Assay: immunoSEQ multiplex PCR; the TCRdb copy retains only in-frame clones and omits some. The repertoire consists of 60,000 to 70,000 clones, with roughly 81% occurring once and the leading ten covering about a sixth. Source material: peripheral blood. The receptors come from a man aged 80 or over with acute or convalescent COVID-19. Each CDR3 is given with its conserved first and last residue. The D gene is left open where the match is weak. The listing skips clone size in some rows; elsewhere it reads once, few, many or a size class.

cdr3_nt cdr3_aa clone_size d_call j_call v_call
TGTGCCAGCAGTTATTTTCTCAGCGGGACCCCTACCTACGAGCAGTACTTC CASSYFLSGTPTYEQYF once TRBD2 TRBJ2-7 TRBV6-2/TRBV6-3
TGTGCCATCAGCTATGACAGGGGCTCTGGAAACACCATATATTTT CAISYDRGSGNTIYF . TRBD1 TRBJ1-3 TRBV10-3
TGTGCCAGCAGCGCCACTAGCGGGCCCTACAATGAGCAGTTCTTC CASSATSGPYNEQFF . TRBD2 TRBJ2-1 TRBV7-3
TGTGCCAGTAGGTTCGGAGGCGGGAATCAGCCCCAGCATTTT CASRFGGGNQPQHF . . TRBJ1-5 TRBV19
TGTGCCAGCAACCTAGCGAGGTACTCCTACGAGCAGTACTTC CASNLARYSYEQYF . . TRBJ2-7 TRBV6-5
TGCGCCAGCAGTCGGGGTTCGACTAGCGGGAACACAGATACGCAGTATTTT CASSRGSTSGNTDTQYF . TRBD2 TRBJ2-3 TRBV4-1
TGTGCCAGCTCACCGACAACCCGGGAGAACTATGGCTACACCTTC CASSPTTRENYGYTF . . TRBJ1-2 TRBV18
TGCGCCAGCAGCCGGACTAGCGGGAGGGCCGGGTACGAGCAGTACTTC CASSRTSGRAGYEQYF . TRBD2 TRBJ2-7 TRBV4-1
TGTGCCAGCAGTGGGACAGTATCCTACGAGCAGTACTTC CASSGTVSYEQYF few . TRBJ2-7 TRBV2
TGTGCCAGCAGTACAGGGAGTACACCCCTCCACTTT CASSTGSTPLHF . . TRBJ1-6 TRBV28
TGTGCCAGCAGCGTCAATCTGGGCGGGGTTGGAGGATACGAGCAGTACTTC CASSVNLGGVGGYEQYF . . TRBJ2-7 TRBV7-8
TGTGCCAGCAGTGAAGCGAAGATAGCGGGAGGACGGGGGCAGTACTTC CASSEAKIAGGRGQYF . TRBD2 TRBJ2-7 TRBV6-1
TGTGCCACCGGGGGACGTCTTACCTACGAGCAGTACTTC CATGGRLTYEQYF . . TRBJ2-7 TRBV28
TGTGCCATCAGTTCGGACAGGTATCGACCCAATGAGCAGTTCTTC CAISSDRYRPNEQFF . TRBD1 TRBJ2-1 TRBV10-3
TGTGCCAGTAGCCACGGGGGGGCCGGATTTACCGGGGAGCTGTTTTTT CASSHGGAGFTGELFF once TRBD2 TRBJ2-2 TRBV19
TGCAGCGTTGCGGCAGGGGTAAGAGATACGCAGTATTTT CSVAAGVRDTQYF few . TRBJ2-3 TRBV29-1
TGTGCCAGCAGTCGTAAGCAACTCGGTGAAAAACTGTTTTTT CASSRKQLGEKLFF . . TRBJ1-4 TRBV27
TGCAGTGCTAGTTTACAGGGGAGGTCACCCCTCCACTTT CSASLQGRSPLHF . TRBD1 TRBJ1-6 TRBV20-1
TGTGCCAGCAGCTTGTTGCACCAAGGGGGAGAGACCCAGTACTTC CASSLLHQGGETQYF . . TRBJ2-5 TRBV5-5
TGTGCCAGCTCACCCGGGATGAACACTGAAGCTTTCTTT CASSPGMNTEAFF . . TRBJ1-1 TRBV18
TGTGCCAGCAGCCCGCCCGGGACAGGGGGCGTTCGCACCTTC CASSPPGTGGVRTF once TRBD1 TRBJ1-2 TRBV9
TGTGCCAGCAGCCAAGATCTTGTAGAGCAGTATTTT CASSQDLVEQYF few . TRBJ2-3 TRBV3-1/TRBV3-2
TGTGCCAGCAGCAGGAGGGTCGGGACTAGCGGGGTACCGACCTACGAGCAGTACTTC CASSRRVGTSGVPTYEQYF few TRBD2 TRBJ2-7 TRBV5-6
TGTGCCAGCAGCTTAGCGCCTCGGGAAGGGGAGCAGTTCTTC CASSLAPREGEQFF once . TRBJ2-1 TRBV7-2
TGTGCCAGCAGCCCCCGGGGCAGGGGCTCCGATGAGCAGTTCTTC CASSPRGRGSDEQFF . . TRBJ2-1 TRBV7-3
TGTGCCAGCAGCCAAGGAGGGGGGGCTGAAAAACTGTTTTTT CASSQGGGAEKLFF . . TRBJ1-4 TRBV3-1/TRBV3-2
TGTGCCAGCTCACTACAGGGGAAGAACACTGAAGCTTTCTTT CASSLQGKNTEAFF . TRBD1 TRBJ1-1 TRBV18
TGTGCCACCAGCCCATTAGCTCCCCCCCGGGAGCAGTTCTTC CATSPLAPPREQFF . . TRBJ2-1 TRBV15
TGTGCCAGCAGCTTAGTGACAGGGGGTGGAAACACCATATATTTT CASSLVTGGGNTIYF . TRBD1 TRBJ1-3 TRBV7-3
TGTGCCAGCGCAAGGACAGGGAACACTGAAGCTTTCTTT CASARTGNTEAFF . TRBD1 TRBJ1-1 TRBV6-5
TGTGCCAGCAGCGTAGGGGACAGGGGTGAGACCCAGTACTTC CASSVGDRGETQYF few TRBD1 TRBJ2-5 TRBV9
TGTGCCAGTAGTAAACTAGCGGGCCACAATGAGCAGTTCTTC CASSKLAGHNEQFF . TRBD2 TRBJ2-1 TRBV19
TGTGCCAGCAGCTTTCAGGGGCCGGGAAAACTGTTTTTT CASSFQGPGKLFF . . TRBJ1-4 TRBV5-6
TGTGCCACCAGTGAATTTAGCGGGGCCCGGCCCCGGCAGTTCTTC CATSEFSGARPRQFF . TRBD2 TRBJ2-1 TRBV24-1
TGTGCCAGCAGTTCCCGAGCGGGAGGGGGAACCGGGGAGCTGTTTTTT CASSSRAGGGTGELFF . TRBD2 TRBJ2-2 TRBV27
TGTGCCAGCAGCTTGAGAAGGGGGCAAGGGCGTGATTCACCCCTCCACTTT CASSLRRGQGRDSPLHF . TRBD1 TRBJ1-6 TRBV5-6
TGTGCCAGCTCCCTGGGACAGGAGAACACCGGGGAGCTGTTTTTT CASSLGQENTGELFF . TRBD1 TRBJ2-2 TRBV18
TGTGCCAGCAGTTTAATAGCGGGAGAAAAAGGTGAGCAGTTCTTC CASSLIAGEKGEQFF . TRBD2 TRBJ2-1 TRBV27
TGTGCCAGCAGCTCAGACAGGAACACTGAAGCTTTCTTT CASSSDRNTEAFF . . TRBJ1-1 TRBV11-2
TGTGCCAGCAGCTTAGATTCGCGGGAGGGCCTGGATACGCAGTATTTT CASSLDSREGLDTQYF once TRBD2 TRBJ2-3 TRBV11-3
TGTGCCAGCAGCCAAACAGGGGGCTTTGACGCTGAAGCTTTCTTT CASSQTGGFDAEAFF . TRBD1 TRBJ1-1 TRBV4-2
TGTGCCAGCAGCGCGCGGGGTATGGGTTCACCCCTCCACTTT CASSARGMGSPLHF . . TRBJ1-6 TRBV9
TGTGCCATCAGTGGGAAAGACCCCAAGGGGAATGAGCAGTTCTTC CAISGKDPKGNEQFF . . TRBJ2-1 TRBV10-3
TGTGCCAGCAGCCCTACCTTCGACAGAAGCTCCTACAATGAGCAGTTCTTC CASSPTFDRSSYNEQFF . . TRBJ2-1 TRBV6-2/TRBV6-3
TGTGCCAGCAGCTCAGCGGGACGGGGGGGAGTCTACGAGCAGTACTTC CASSSAGRGGVYEQYF . TRBD2 TRBJ2-7 TRBV27
TGTGCCTGGAGCGGCGGGGGGAGATATCAGCCCCAGCATTTT CAWSGGGRYQPQHF . . TRBJ1-5 TRBV30
TGTGCCAGCAGCCAGGGAGCGGGGAGTTCCCAAGAGACCCAGTACTTC CASSQGAGSSQETQYF . TRBD2 TRBJ2-5 TRBV7-3